This record looks at one T cell receptor beta chain sequence and its context. The germline gene is not matched at one end of the junction; a read error may be the cause. The data derive from a study of blood T cell repertoires in COVID-19. Study at large: T cells, B-cell-depleted T cells, or PBMCs supplied cDNA or gDNA.

The assay was immunoSEQ multiplex PCR, and TCRdb's table has in-frame clones only and misses some. Of 180,000 or so clones listed, approximately 83% are singletons. This CDR3 spans 14 amino acids. Germline assignment: CDR1 MDHEN and CDR2 SYDVKM. This chain joins TRBV28 and TRBJ2-1; 11 bases map to TRBD2. Sequencing was performed on peripheral blood. This TCR derives from a man aged 60 to 75 with acute or convalescent COVID-19. CDR3 in amino acids: CASSYSPLTSGNLF. Written as DNA, the CDR3 is TGTGCCAGCAGTTACTCACCATTGACTAGCGGGAACCTCTTC.